This T cell receptor beta chain was recorded in a study of blood T cell repertoires in COVID-19. Study context: Samples came from the United States, Italy and Spain, spanning acute and convalescent COVID-19. The cDNA or gDNA used as material had been derived from T cells, B-cell-depleted T cells, or PBMCs.

In the study's own analysis: From reference gene primer amplification, estimates of nucleated cell counts were derived. Repertoires were generated with immunoSEQ multiplex PCR, while TCRdb's copy carries only in-frame clones and drops some. V, J and clone size are those of that table, while D and trimming were read from the DNA. The sample has under 4,500 clones; around 73% are singletons. The CDR3 is 14 amino acids. Germline-derived CDR1 and CDR2 are GTSNPN and SVGIG (reference sequence). Trimming took off 0 bases at V and 4 bases at J, with 12 bases between the two ends. This clonotype originated in a human donor with active or convalescent COVID-19. The donor label of this sample is uncertain. Sample: peripheral blood. This chain connects TRBV30 to TRBJ1-1, with a tentative D call TRBD1 (6 bases). Written as DNA, the CDR3 is TGTGCCTGGAGTGTGGGACAAAGAACCACTGAAGCTTTCTTT. Amino acids: CAWSVGQRTTEAFF.